The entry below gives a single TCR beta chain sequence along with its context. The assay was immunoSEQ multiplex PCR, and TCRdb's table has in-frame clones only and misses some. Seen here are about 120,000 clones, about 93% observed once, and the top ten hold 1.7%. These data come from a study of control samples from healthy donors and cancer patients. V shed 5 bases, J shed 7 bases, and the junction held 6 bases outside the gene matches. The CDR3 sequence is 15 residues long. The germline V gene encodes CDR1 MNHEY and CDR2 SVGAGI. This receptor was taken from a man aged 50 to 59 with head and neck cancer. This chain links TRBV6-5 with TRBJ1-6, with 9 bases identical to TRBD1. The sequencing input was PBMCs. In nucleotides, the CDR3 is TGTGCCAGCAGTCTCTGGGACAGGGAAAATTCACCCCTCCACTTT. Its translation: CASSLWDRENSPLHF.